This entry features one TCR beta chain sequence. Peripheral blood genomic DNA, not sorted cells or RNA, was the template. A mixed TRB-A/B primer pool amplified rearranged TRB by multiplex touch-down PCR. TCRdb re-called the multiplex PCR reads through MiXCR, storing one row per CDR3 protein. The data show under 3,000 distinct CDR3 sequences, with under 65% seen just once and roughly 36% held by the top ten. These data come from a study of T cell repertoires in aging, cancer and after chemotherapy. The CDR3 spans 12 residues. V lost 5 bases, J lost 5 bases, and 6 bases lay in between. Germline V gives CDR1 SGHNT, CDR2 YENEEA.

Material: blood. The chain is built from TRBV11-3 and TRBJ2-2; no clear D gene. The receptor comes from a human donor with a blood cancer. The donor label of this sample is uncertain. The chain's CDR3 is CASSPRTGELFF. The CDR3 bases are TGTGCCAGCAGCCCGAGGACCGGGGAGCTGTTTTTT.